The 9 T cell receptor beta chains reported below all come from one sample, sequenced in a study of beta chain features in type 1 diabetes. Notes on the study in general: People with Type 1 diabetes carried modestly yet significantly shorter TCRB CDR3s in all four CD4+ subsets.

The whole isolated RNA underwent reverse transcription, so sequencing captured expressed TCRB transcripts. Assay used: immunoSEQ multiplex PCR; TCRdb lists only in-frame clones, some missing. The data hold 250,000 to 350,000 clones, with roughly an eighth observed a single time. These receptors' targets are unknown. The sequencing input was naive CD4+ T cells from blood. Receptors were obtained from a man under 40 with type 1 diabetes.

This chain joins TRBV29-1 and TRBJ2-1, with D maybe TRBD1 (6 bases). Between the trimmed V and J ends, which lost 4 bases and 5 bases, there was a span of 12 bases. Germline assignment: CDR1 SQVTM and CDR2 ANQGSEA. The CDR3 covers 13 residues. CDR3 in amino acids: CSVGWGRDNEQFF. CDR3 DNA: TGCAGCGTTGGTTGGGGGCGCGACAATGAGCAGTTCTTC.

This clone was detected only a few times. The CDR3 loop reads CASSFGQSEQYF. The CDR3 nucleotides are TGCGCCAGCAGCTTCGGACAGAGCGAGCAGTACTTC. The rearrangement uses TRBV5-1 and TRBJ2-7; tentative D call: TRBD1 (6 bases). Germline lookup yields CDR1 SGHRS and CDR2 YFSETQ. The V gene lost 2 bases and the J gene lost 6 bases, with 9 bases spanning the gap. The length of the CDR3 is 12 residues.

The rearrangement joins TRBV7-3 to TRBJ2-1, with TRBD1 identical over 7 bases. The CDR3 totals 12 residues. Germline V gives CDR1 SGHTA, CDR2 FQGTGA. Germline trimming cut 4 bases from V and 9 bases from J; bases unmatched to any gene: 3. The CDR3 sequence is CASSSPGGEQFF. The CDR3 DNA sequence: TGTGCCAGCAGCTCCCCAGGGGGTGAGCAGTTCTTC.

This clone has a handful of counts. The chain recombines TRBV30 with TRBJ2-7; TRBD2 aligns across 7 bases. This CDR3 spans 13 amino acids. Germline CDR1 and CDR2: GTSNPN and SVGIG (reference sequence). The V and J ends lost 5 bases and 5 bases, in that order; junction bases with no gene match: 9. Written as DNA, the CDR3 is TGTGCCTGGGGAGTAGTGGGAGGGGACGAGCAGTACTTC. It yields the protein CAWGVVGGDEQYF.

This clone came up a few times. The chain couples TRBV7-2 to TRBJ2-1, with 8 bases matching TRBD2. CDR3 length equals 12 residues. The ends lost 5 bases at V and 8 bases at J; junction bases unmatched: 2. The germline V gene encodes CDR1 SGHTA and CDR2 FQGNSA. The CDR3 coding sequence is TGTGCCAGCAGCCAACTAGCGGATGAGCAGTTCTTC. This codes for CASSQLADEQFF. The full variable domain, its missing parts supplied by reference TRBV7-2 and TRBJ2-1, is GAGVSQSPSNKVTEKGKDVELRCDPISGHTALYWYRQSLGQGLEFLIYFQGNSAPDKSGLPSDRFSAERTGGSVSTLTIQRTQQEDSAVYLCASSQLADEQFFGPGTRLTVL.

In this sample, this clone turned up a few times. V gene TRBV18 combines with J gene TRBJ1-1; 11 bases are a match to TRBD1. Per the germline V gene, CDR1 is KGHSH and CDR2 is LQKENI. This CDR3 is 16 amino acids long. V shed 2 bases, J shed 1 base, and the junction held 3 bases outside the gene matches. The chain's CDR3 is CASSPKDRGRNTEAFF. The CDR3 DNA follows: TGTGCCAGCTCACCAAAGGACAGGGGGCGGAACACTGAAGCTTTCTTT.

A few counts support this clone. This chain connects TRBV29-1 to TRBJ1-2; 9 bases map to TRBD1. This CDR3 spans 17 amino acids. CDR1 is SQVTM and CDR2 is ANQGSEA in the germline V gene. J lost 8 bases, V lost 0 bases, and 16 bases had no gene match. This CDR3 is CSVEDYSGIGTGTGYTF. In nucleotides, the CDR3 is TGCAGCGTTGAAGATTATAGTGGGATCGGGACAGGGACGGGCTACACCTTC.

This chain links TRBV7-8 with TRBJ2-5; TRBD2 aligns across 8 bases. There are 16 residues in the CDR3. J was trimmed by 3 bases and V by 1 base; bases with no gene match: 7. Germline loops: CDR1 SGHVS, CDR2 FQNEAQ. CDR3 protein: CASSLGAGVNEETQYF. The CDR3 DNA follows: TGTGCCAGCAGCTTAGGAGCGGGAGTTAACGAAGAGACCCAGTACTTC.

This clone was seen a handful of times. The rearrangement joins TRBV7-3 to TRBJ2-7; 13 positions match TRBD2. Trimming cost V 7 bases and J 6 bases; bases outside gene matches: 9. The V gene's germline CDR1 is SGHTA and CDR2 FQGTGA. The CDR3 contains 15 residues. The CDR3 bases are TGTGCCAGCACCGAAGGGACTAGCGGGACCGGCGAGCAGTACTTC. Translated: CASTEGTSGTGEQYF.